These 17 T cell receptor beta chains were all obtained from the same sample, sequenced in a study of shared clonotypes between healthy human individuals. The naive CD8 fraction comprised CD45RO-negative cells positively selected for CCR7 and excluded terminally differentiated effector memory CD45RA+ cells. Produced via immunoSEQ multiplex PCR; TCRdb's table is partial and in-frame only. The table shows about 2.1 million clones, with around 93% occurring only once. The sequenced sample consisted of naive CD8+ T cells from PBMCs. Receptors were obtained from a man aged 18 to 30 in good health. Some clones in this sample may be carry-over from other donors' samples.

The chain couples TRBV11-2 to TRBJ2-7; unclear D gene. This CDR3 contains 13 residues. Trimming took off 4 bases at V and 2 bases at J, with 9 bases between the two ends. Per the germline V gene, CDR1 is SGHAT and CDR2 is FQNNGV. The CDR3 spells CASSSGSAYEQYF. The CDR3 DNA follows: TGTGCCAGCAGCTCCGGGTCGGCCTACGAGCAGTACTTC.

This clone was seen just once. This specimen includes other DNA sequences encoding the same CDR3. The CDR3 nucleotides are TGCGCCAGCAGCTTGCCGGGTGAAGCTTTCTTT. Amino acid sequence: CASSLPGEAFF. The genes are TRBV5-1 and TRBJ1-1; D ambiguous. Trimming removed 1 base at V and 7 bases at J, with 5 bases between. CDR1 SGHRS and CDR2 YFSETQ come from the germline V gene. The CDR3 runs to 11 residues. The entire variable domain, with the rest obtained from reference TRBV5-1 and TRBJ1-1, is as follows: KAGVTQTPRYLIKTRGQQVTLSCSPISGHRSVSWYQQTPGQGLQFLFEYFSETQRNKGNFPGRFSGRQFSNSRSEMNVSTLELGDSALYLCASSLPGEAFFGQGTRLTVV.

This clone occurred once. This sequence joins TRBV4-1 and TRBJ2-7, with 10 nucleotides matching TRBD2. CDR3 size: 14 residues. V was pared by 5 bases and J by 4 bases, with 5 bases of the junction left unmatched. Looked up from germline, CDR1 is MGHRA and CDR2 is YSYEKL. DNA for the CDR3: TGCGCCAGCAGCGCCACTAGCGGGACTTACGAGCAGTACTTC. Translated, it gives CASSATSGTYEQYF.

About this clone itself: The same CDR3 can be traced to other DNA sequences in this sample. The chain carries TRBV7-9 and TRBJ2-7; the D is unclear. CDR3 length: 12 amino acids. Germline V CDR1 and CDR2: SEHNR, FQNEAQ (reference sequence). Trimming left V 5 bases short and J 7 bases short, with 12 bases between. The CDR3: CASSLGSREQYF. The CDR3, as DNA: TGTGCCAGCAGCCTAGGGTCCCGAGAGCAGTACTTC.

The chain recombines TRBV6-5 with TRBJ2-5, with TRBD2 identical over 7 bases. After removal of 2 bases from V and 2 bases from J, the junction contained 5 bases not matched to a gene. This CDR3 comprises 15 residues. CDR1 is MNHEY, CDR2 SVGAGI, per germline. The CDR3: CASSYGGSQQETQYF. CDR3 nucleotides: TGTGCCAGCAGTTACGGCGGGAGTCAGCAAGAGACCCAGTACTTC.

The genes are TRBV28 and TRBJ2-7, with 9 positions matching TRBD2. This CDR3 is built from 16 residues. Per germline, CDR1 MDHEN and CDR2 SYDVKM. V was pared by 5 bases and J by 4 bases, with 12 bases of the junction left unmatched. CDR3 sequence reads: CASSPIAGASAYEQYF. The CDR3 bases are TGTGCCAGCAGTCCGATAGCGGGAGCTTCTGCATACGAGCAGTACTTC.

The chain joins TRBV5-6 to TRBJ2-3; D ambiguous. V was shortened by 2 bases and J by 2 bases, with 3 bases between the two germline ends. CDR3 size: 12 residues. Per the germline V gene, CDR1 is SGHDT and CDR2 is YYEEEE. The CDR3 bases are TGTGCCAGCAGCTTCAACACAGATACGCAGTATTTT. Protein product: CASSFNTDTQYF.

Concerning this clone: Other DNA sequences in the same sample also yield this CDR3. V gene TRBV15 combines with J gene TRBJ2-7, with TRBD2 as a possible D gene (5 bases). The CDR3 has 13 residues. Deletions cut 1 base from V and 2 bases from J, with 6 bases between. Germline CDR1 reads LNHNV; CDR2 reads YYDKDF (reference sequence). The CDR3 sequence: CATSRGLTYEQYF. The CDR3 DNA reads TGTGCCACCAGCAGAGGACTAACCTACGAGCAGTACTTC.

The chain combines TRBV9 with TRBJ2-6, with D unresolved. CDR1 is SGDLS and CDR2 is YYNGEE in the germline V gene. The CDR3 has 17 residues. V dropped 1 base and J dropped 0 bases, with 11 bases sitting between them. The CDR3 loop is CASSVTPRDSGANVLTF. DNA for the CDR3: TGTGCCAGCAGCGTAACCCCCCGAGACTCTGGGGCCAACGTCCTGACTTTC.

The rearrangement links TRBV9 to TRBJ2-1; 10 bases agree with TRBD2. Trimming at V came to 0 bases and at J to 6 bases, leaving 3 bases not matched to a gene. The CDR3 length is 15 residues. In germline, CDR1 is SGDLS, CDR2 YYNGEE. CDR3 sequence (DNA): TGTGCCAGCAGCGTAGTACTAGCGGGAATCAATGAGCAGTTCTTC. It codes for CASSVVLAGINEQFF.

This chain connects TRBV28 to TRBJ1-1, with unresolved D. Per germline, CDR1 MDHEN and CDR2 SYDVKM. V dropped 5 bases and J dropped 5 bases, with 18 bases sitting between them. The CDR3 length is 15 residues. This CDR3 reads CASSLTQNLGTEAFF. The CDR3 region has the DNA TGTGCCAGCAGTCTAACCCAAAACTTGGGAACTGAAGCTTTCTTT.

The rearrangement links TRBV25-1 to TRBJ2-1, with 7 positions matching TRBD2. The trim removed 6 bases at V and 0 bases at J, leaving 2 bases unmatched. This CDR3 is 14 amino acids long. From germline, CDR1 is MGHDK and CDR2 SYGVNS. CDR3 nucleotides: TGTGCCAGCAGATCGGGGGGCTCCTACAATGAGCAGTTCTTC. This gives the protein CASRSGGSYNEQFF.

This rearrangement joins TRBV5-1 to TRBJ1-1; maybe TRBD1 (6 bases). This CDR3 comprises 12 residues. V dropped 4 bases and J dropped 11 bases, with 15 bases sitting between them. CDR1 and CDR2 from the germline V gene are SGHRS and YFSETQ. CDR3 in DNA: TGCGCCAGCAGCGGAGACCCAGACAGGGCTTTCTTT. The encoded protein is CASSGDPDRAFF.

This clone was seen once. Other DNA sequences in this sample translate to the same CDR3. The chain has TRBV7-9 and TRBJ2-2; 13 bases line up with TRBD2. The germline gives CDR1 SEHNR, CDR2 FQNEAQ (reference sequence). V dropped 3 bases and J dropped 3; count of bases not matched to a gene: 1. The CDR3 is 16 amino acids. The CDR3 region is CASSFGLAGDTGELFF. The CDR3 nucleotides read TGTGCCAGCAGCTTCGGACTAGCGGGGGACACCGGGGAGCTGTTTTTT.

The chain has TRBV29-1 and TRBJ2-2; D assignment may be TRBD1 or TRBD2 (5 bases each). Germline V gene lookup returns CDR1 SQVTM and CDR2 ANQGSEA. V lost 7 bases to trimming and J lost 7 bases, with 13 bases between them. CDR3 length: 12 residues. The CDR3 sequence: CSAFGAIGELFF. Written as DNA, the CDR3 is TGCAGCGCATTCGGGGCTATCGGGGAGCTGTTTTTT.

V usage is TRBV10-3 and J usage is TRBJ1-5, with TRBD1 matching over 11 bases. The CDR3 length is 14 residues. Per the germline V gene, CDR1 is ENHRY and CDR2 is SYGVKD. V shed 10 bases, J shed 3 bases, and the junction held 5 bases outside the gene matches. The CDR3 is CATRTGGLNQPQHF. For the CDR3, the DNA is TGTGCCACCAGGACAGGGGGCCTCAATCAGCCCCAGCATTTT.

The CDR3 DNA is TGTGCCAGCAGTTTAGTCGCGGGGCTGGGCAATCAGCCCCAGCATTTT. This codes for CASSLVAGLGNQPQHF. The chain is built from TRBV27 and TRBJ1-5; perhaps TRBD1 as D (5 bases). The CDR3 runs to 16 residues. The V and J ends lost 2 bases and 2 bases respectively, with 13 bases between them. Germline lookup yields CDR1 MNHEY and CDR2 SMNVEV (reference sequence).